Presented here are 32 T cell receptor beta chains from one specimen sequenced in a study of cytomegalovirus exposure and HLA in healthy donors. PCR primers comprised 60 Vbeta and 13 Jbeta primers. Produced via immunoSEQ multiplex PCR; TCRdb's table is partial and in-frame only. The table shows 190,000 or so clones, with around four fifths occurring only once. The sample was PBMCs. The source of these receptors is a man over 45 in good health and CMV-seronegative.

The chain links TRBV19 to TRBJ2-3; 7 nucleotides match TRBD2. The germline gives CDR1 LNHDA, CDR2 SQIVND (reference sequence). Losses at the gene ends were 0 bases for V and 1 base for J; bases not matched to a gene: 4. The CDR3 totals 16 residues. CDR3 sequence (DNA): TGTGCCAGTAGTATAGATCACCGGGAGGGCACAGATACGCAGTATTTT. Translated: CASSIDHREGTDTQYF.

The chain employs TRBV5-4 and TRBJ2-1; 8 bases align to TRBD2. Trimming removed 4 bases from V and 6 bases from J; junction bases left unmatched: 3. This CDR3 comprises 13 residues. Germline V CDR1 and CDR2: SGHNT, YYREEE (reference sequence). The CDR3 DNA sequence: TGTGCCAGCAGCCTCGGACTAGCCAATGAGCAGTTCTTC. This gives the protein CASSLGLANEQFF. Looking up the rest from reference TRBV5-4 and TRBJ2-1 gives the full variable domain: ETGVTQSPTHLIKTRGQQVTLRCSSQSGHNTVSWYQQALGQGPQFIFQYYREEENGRGNFPPRFSGLQFPNYSSELNVNALELDDSALYLCASSLGLANEQFFGPGTRLTVL.

The CDR3 is CASSMRTGHETGELFF. The CDR3 nucleotides read TGTGCCAGCAGCATGAGGACAGGGCATGAGACCGGGGAGCTGTTTTTT. This sequence joins TRBV7-9 and TRBJ2-2, with TRBD1 matching over 8 bases. CDR3 length: 16 residues. Germline trimming cut 5 bases from V and 5 bases from J; bases unmatched to any gene: 10. Germline values: CDR1 SEHNR, CDR2 FQNEAQ (reference sequence).

The chain joins TRBV7-6 to TRBJ2-7; TRBD1 might be the D (6 bases). Germline V gene data show CDR1 as SGHVS and CDR2 as FNYEAQ. The CDR3 length is 15 residues. Trimming pared 4 bases from V and 3 bases from J, leaving 16 bases between. In DNA form, the CDR3 reads TGTGCCAGCAGCTCGCAGGGGATGTCCCTCTACGAGCAGTACTTC. Protein: CASSSQGMSLYEQYF. Full variable domain (rest looked up from reference TRBV7-6 and TRBJ2-7): GAGVSQSPRYKVTKRGQDVALRCDPISGHVSLYWYRQALGQGPEFLTYFNYEAQQDKSGLPNDRFSAERPEGSISTLTIQRTEQRDSAMYRCASSSQGMSLYEQYFGPGTRLTVT.

This clone was observed a handful of times. As DNA, the CDR3 is TGTGCCAGCAGTTTGCCCACCGGGACTAGCGGGAGGGCCCAGTACTTC. It codes for CASSLPTGTSGRAQYF. The genes are TRBV28 and TRBJ2-5; 16 bases line up with TRBD2. The CDR3 sequence is 16 residues long. The ends lost 3 bases at V and 9 bases at J; junction bases unmatched: 7. Germline assignment: CDR1 MDHEN and CDR2 SYDVKM. Using reference TRBV28 and TRBJ2-5 for the parts outside the CDR3, the full variable domain is DVKVTQSSRYLVKRTGEKVFLECVQDMDHENMFWYRQDPGLGLRLIYFSYDVKMKEKGDIPEGYSVSREKKERFSLILESASTNQTSMYLCASSLPTGTSGRAQYFGPGTRLLVL.

The CDR3 spells CASSPSIGQMDYGYTF. CDR3 in DNA: TGTGCCAGCAGCCCTTCCATTGGACAAATGGACTATGGCTACACCTTC. This chain links TRBV6-6 with TRBJ1-2; D is possibly TRBD1 (5 bases). The V and J ends lost 6 bases and 3 bases respectively, with 20 bases between them. CDR3 length equals 16 residues. Germline V CDR1 and CDR2: MNHNY, SVGAGI (reference sequence).

This sequence joins TRBV6-5 and TRBJ1-2; the D is unclear. Per germline, CDR1 MNHEY and CDR2 SVGAGI. Trimming took 2 bases from V and 4 from J, leaving 14 bases between them. The CDR3 loop spans 15 amino acids. CDR3 in amino acids: CASSYPLKAGYGYTF. The CDR3 DNA sequence: TGTGCCAGCAGTTACCCGCTAAAGGCGGGCTATGGCTACACCTTC.

DNA of the CDR3: TGTGCCAGTAGGCAGACGGGAACCTACGAGCAGTACTTC. This sequence encodes CASRQTGTYEQYF. This chain joins TRBV19 and TRBJ2-7, with D maybe TRBD2 (5 bases). Trimming cost V 6 bases and J 2 bases, with 11 bases left between them. CDR3 length: 13 amino acids. Looked up from germline, CDR1 is LNHDA and CDR2 is SQIVND (reference sequence).

The V and J genes are TRBV9 and TRBJ2-3, with D perhaps TRBD1 (5 bases). Trimming took off 6 bases at V and 3 bases at J, with 17 bases between the two ends. The CDR3 loop spans 15 amino acids. The germline CDR1 and CDR2 sequences are SGDLS and YYNGEE. As DNA, the CDR3 is TGTGCCAGCACCCCCCGGCAGGGTGGGACAGATACGCAGTATTTT. This gives the protein CASTPRQGGTDTQYF.

The chain joins TRBV28 to TRBJ2-5, with D unclear. Germline V gene data show CDR1 as MDHEN and CDR2 as SYDVKM. The CDR3 contains 14 residues. V was pared by 6 bases and J by 1 base, with 12 bases between. CDR3 loop: CASRLRVPQETQYF. The CDR3 nucleotides read TGTGCCAGCAGACTTCGGGTCCCCCAAGAGACCCAGTACTTC.

The chain has TRBV15 and TRBJ1-1; D remains unclear. From germline, CDR1 is LNHNV and CDR2 YYDKDF (reference sequence). Trimming pared 4 bases from V and 2 bases from J, leaving 14 bases between. CDR3 size: 15 residues. The CDR3 sequence is CATSTRGGDNTEAFF. The CDR3 DNA reads TGTGCCACCAGCACACGGGGTGGAGACAACACTGAAGCTTTCTTT.

The chain is built from TRBV7-2 and TRBJ1-2; the match to TRBD1 covers 7 bases. CDR3 size: 15 residues. J lost 4 bases, V lost 5 bases, and 10 bases had no gene match. Germline CDR1 SGHTA, CDR2 FQGNSA. The CDR3 bases are TGTGCCAGCAGCAACAGCATGACAGGGACCTATGGCTACACCTTC. Translation: CASSNSMTGTYGYTF.

V and J are TRBV19 and TRBJ2-5; 7 bases match TRBD1. Germline-derived CDR1 and CDR2 are LNHDA and SQIVND (reference sequence). J lost 0 bases, V lost 1 base, and 2 bases had no gene match. This CDR3 is built from 15 residues. The CDR3 nucleotides read TGTGCCAGTAGTATAGGCGACAGGGACCAAGAGACCCAGTACTTC. Its translation is CASSIGDRDQETQYF. The entire variable domain, with the rest obtained from reference TRBV19 and TRBJ2-5, is as follows: DGGITQSPKYLFRKEGQNVTLSCEQNLNHDAMYWYRQDPGQGLRLIYYSQIVNDFQKGDIAEGYSVSREKKESFPLTVTSAQKNPTAFYLCASSIGDRDQETQYFGPGTRLLVL.

The J gene is TRBJ1-1, the V gene TRBV4-3; 8 bases are a match to TRBD1. Germline lookup yields CDR1 LGHNA and CDR2 YSLEER. CDR3 length equals 14 residues. V was pared by 4 bases and J by 5 bases, with 6 bases of the junction left unmatched. The CDR3 DNA sequence: TGCGCCAGCAGCCCACAGGGGGGGTCGACTGAAGCTTTCTTT. This encodes CASSPQGGSTEAFF.

The chain links TRBV6-5 to TRBJ1-4, with D unresolved. Between the trimmed V and J ends, which lost 11 bases and 6 bases, there was a span of 7 bases. CDR3 length: 10 amino acids. Germline V gene sequence: CDR1 MNHEY, CDR2 SVGAGI. In DNA form, the CDR3 reads TGTGCCGCCGGGGATGAAAAACTGTTTTTT. Protein product: CAAGDEKLFF.

The V call is TRBV7-9, the J call TRBJ1-2, with 8 positions matching TRBD1. V lost 4 bases and J lost 6; bases outside the gene matches: 7. Germline lookup yields CDR1 SEHNR and CDR2 FQNEAQ (reference sequence). This CDR3 is 14 amino acids long. The CDR3 loop is CASSYTGGSDGYTF. The CDR3 DNA is TGTGCCAGCAGCTATACAGGGGGTAGCGATGGCTACACCTTC.

About this clone itself: The same CDR3 can be traced to other DNA sequences in this sample. The J gene is TRBJ2-7, the V gene TRBV6-1, with 7 bases matching TRBD1. V trimming: 4 bases; J trimming: 3 bases; junction bases outside the gene matches: 9. Germline V gene data show CDR1 as MNHNS and CDR2 as SASEGT. The CDR3 extends over 15 amino acids. CDR3 protein: CASSGYRDRYYEQYF. CDR3 nucleotide sequence: TGTGCCAGCAGTGGCTACCGGGACAGATACTACGAGCAGTACTTC.

CDR3 DNA sequence: TGTGCCTTACAAGATACGCAGTATTTT. Translated: CALQDTQYF. The chain links TRBV30 to TRBJ2-3; D not resolved. The germline V and J ends were trimmed by 7 bases and 5 bases, with 4 bases remaining between them. The CDR3 sequence is 9 residues long. Germline V gene sequence: CDR1 GTSNPN, CDR2 SVGIG (reference sequence).

V gene TRBV28 combines with J gene TRBJ2-1, with a possible D match to TRBD2 (5 bases). The ends were cut back, 3 bases at V and 7 bases at J, with 13 bases in the middle. CDR1 MDHEN and CDR2 SYDVKM come from the germline V gene. The CDR3 runs 14 residues. The chain's CDR3 is CASSFYGKGNEQFF. Here the CDR3 DNA reads TGTGCCAGCAGTTTTTACGGGAAGGGAAATGAGCAGTTCTTC. Drawing the rest from reference TRBV28 and TRBJ2-1, the complete variable domain is DVKVTQSSRYLVKRTGEKVFLECVQDMDHENMFWYRQDPGLGLRLIYFSYDVKMKEKGDIPEGYSVSREKKERFSLILESASTNQTSMYLCASSFYGKGNEQFFGPGTRLTVL.

This clone was seen a few times. The gene calls are TRBV6-1 and TRBJ1-1, with D possibly TRBD1 on 6 matching bases. Germline V lookup: CDR1 MNHNS, CDR2 SASEGT. The V and J ends lost 1 base and 5 bases respectively, with 20 bases between them. The CDR3 spans 17 residues. The DNA of the CDR3 is TGTGCCAGCAGTGAAGGGCAGGGGATTGTTTCGAGGACTGAAGCTTTCTTT. This gives the protein CASSEGQGIVSRTEAFF.

This clone was detected once. The chain has TRBV18 and TRBJ2-2, with 10 bases lining up with TRBD2. With 2 bases clipped from V and 0 bases from J, the junction kept 6 bases outside the gene matches. Germline V lookup: CDR1 KGHSH, CDR2 LQKENI. The CDR3 covers 18 residues. The CDR3 DNA reads as TGTGCCAGCTCACCAGTGTCTAGCGGGGGCGCGAACACCGGGGAGCTGTTTTTT. Its translation is CASSPVSSGGANTGELFF.

J is TRBJ2-7 and V is TRBV2; TRBD1 matches 10 bases. Trimming at V came to 6 bases and at J to 5 bases, leaving 7 bases not matched to a gene. Per germline, CDR1 SNHLY and CDR2 FYNNEI. This CDR3 region has 14 residues. The CDR3 DNA is TGTGCCAGCAGGCCGGGACAGGGGAGGAACGAGCAGTACTTC. This gives the protein CASRPGQGRNEQYF. Drawing the rest from reference TRBV2 and TRBJ2-7, the complete variable domain is EPEVTQTPSHQVTQMGQEVILRCVPISNHLYFYWYRQILGQKVEFLVSFYNNEISEKSEIFDDQFSVERPDGSNFTLKIRSTKLEDSAMYFCASRPGQGRNEQYFGPGTRLTVT.

This sequence joins TRBV18 and TRBJ2-5; the D gene is possibly TRBD1 (5 bases). V lost 1 base, J lost 1 base, and 10 bases lay in between. CDR1 and CDR2 from the germline V gene are KGHSH and LQKENI. The CDR3 contains 15 residues. Here the CDR3 DNA reads TGTGCCAGCTCACCACTAAGGGGTGGCCAAGAGACCCAGTACTTC. Amino acids: CASSPLRGGQETQYF.

This chain connects TRBV9 to TRBJ2-3, with D perhaps TRBD2 (5 bases). From germline, CDR1 is SGDLS and CDR2 YYNGEE. The CDR3 is made up of 16 amino acids. Trimming removed 0 bases at V and 4 bases at J, with 15 bases between. CDR3 coding DNA: TGTGCCAGCAGCGTAGAGGCGCGGGTTGGAGCAGATACGCAGTATTTT. This sequence encodes CASSVEARVGADTQYF.

The rearrangement joins TRBV7-3 to TRBJ2-2; the match to TRBD2 covers 12 bases. Losses at the gene ends were 4 bases for V and 1 base for J; bases not matched to a gene: 4. This CDR3 is 17 amino acids long. The germline V gene has CDR1 SGHTA and CDR2 FQGTGA. The CDR3 spells CASSSTSGGRNTGELFF. Here the CDR3 DNA reads TGTGCCAGCAGCTCCACTAGCGGGGGGCGGAACACCGGGGAGCTGTTTTTT.

V usage is TRBV6-1 and J usage is TRBJ1-5; D is possibly TRBD1 (6 bases). CDR1 and CDR2 from the germline V gene are MNHNS and SASEGT. This CDR3 is built from 13 residues. The V and J ends lost 7 bases and 6 bases respectively, with 13 bases between them. The CDR3: CASIEGVTQPQHF. For the CDR3, the DNA is TGTGCCAGCATCGAGGGGGTGACTCAGCCCCAGCATTTT.

V is TRBV7-3 and J is TRBJ2-3; 7 bases agree with TRBD1. Trimming at V came to 2 bases and at J to 7 bases, leaving 12 bases not matched to a gene. CDR3 size: 16 residues. Germline CDR1 and CDR2: SGHTA and FQGTGA. CDR3 in DNA: TGTGCCAGCAGCTTAGTGGGACAGATGGAGAGAAATACGCAGTATTTT. Amino acid sequence: CASSLVGQMERNTQYF. Looking up the rest from reference TRBV7-3 and TRBJ2-3 gives the full variable domain: GAGVSQTPSNKVTEKGKYVELRCDPISGHTALYWYRQSLGQGPEFLIYFQGTGAADDSGLPNDRFFAVRPEGSVSTLKIQRTERGDSAVYLCASSLVGQMERNTQYFGPGTRLTVL.

CDR3 coding DNA: TGCGCCAGCAGCTCCAGTTCAGGGGGCTACACCGGGGAGCTGTTTTTT. Translating gives CASSSSSGGYTGELFF. V gene TRBV5-1 combines with J gene TRBJ2-2, with TRBD1 matching over 8 bases. CDR3 length: 16 amino acids. Germline V gene data show CDR1 as SGHRS and CDR2 as YFSETQ. V lost 3 bases, J lost 3 bases, and 7 bases stayed unmatched.

As regards this clone: At one boundary the junction diverges from the germline segment, which might be a read error. The V and J genes are TRBV7-9 and TRBJ2-3, with a weak D call TRBD2 (6 bases). CDR3 size: 14 residues. The germline gives CDR1 SEHNR, CDR2 FQNEAQ (reference sequence). In DNA form, the CDR3 reads TGTTCCAGCAGCTTAGGGACTAGCACAGATACGCAGTATTTT. As protein: CSSSLGTSTDTQYF.

This clone was counted between two and nine times. The genes are TRBV4-3 and TRBJ1-1, with a tentative D call TRBD1 (6 bases). The CDR3 consists of 14 residues. Germline-derived CDR1 and CDR2 are LGHNA and YSLEER. V gave up 0 bases and J gave up 4 bases, with 9 bases separating them. CDR3 region: CASSQEQGLTEAFF. In DNA form, the CDR3 reads TGCGCCAGCAGCCAAGAACAGGGCCTCACTGAAGCTTTCTTT.

The chain employs TRBV4-2 and TRBJ2-5, with 10 bases that match TRBD2. Judging by the DNA end, TRBJ2-7 fits better; the J call may be wrong. Germline V gene sequence: CDR1 LGHNA, CDR2 YNFKEQ. The CDR3 runs to 15 residues. The CDR3 sequence: CASSQDQREGYEQYF. The DNA for the CDR3 is TGTGCCAGCAGCCAAGATCAGCGGGAGGGGTACGAGCAGTACTTC.

The chain joins TRBV27 to TRBJ1-2, with unresolved D. Looked up from germline, CDR1 is MNHEY and CDR2 is SMNVEV (reference sequence). Trimming took 5 bases from V and 2 from J, leaving 12 bases between them. This CDR3 spans 14 amino acids. The CDR3 DNA reads TGTGCCAGCAGTACGGGCCGGGGAAACTATGGCTACACCTTC. This gives the protein CASSTGRGNYGYTF.